This T cell receptor (beta chain) was captured by sequencing in a study of T cells expressing NK-cell markers. Across the study: Source material for TCR beta repertoires consisted of sorted CD3+CD56+NKG2C+, CD3+CD56+NKG2C- and CD3+CD56-NKG2C+ T cells. Among eight sequenced donors, seven carried HCMV seropositivity while one was seronegative.

Concerning this clonotype itself: The antigen is unknown.

The CDR3 length is 13 residues. CDR1 and CDR2 (germline): DFQATT, SNEGSKA (reference sequence). Overall study findings and caveats: Of CD8+ T cells, about 1.0-8% belonged to dominant NKG2C+ clonotypes in several donors.

Synthesis of TCR beta cDNA relied on 5'RACE template switching carrying UMIs. One entry per CDR3 protein, without DNA, is what TCRdb gives after re-calling the 5' RACE reads. The data show some 600,000 distinct CDR3 sequences, and the top ten clones hold around 4%. The TCR was taken from a man aged 18 to 30 in good health. V and J are TRBV20-1 and TRBJ2-7; TCRdb designates TRBD1, a call that cannot be tested without DNA. Sequenced: blood T cells: a sorted CD56 or NKG2C T cell subset, CD4+ or CD8+ T cells, or bulk PBMC T cells (not recorded which). The CDR3 is CSARAPRGYEQYF.